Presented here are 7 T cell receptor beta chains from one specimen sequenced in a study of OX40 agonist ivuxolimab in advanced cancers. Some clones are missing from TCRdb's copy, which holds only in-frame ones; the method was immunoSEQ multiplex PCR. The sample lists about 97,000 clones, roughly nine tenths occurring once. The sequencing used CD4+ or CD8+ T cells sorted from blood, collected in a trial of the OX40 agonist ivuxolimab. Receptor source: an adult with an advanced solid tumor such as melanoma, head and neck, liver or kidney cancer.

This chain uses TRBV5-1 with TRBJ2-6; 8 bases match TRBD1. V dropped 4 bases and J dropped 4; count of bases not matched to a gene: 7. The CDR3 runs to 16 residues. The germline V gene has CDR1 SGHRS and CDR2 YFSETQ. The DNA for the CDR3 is TGCGCCAGCAGCGGACAGGGACTTACCGGGGCCAACGTCCTGACTTTC. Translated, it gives CASSGQGLTGANVLTF.

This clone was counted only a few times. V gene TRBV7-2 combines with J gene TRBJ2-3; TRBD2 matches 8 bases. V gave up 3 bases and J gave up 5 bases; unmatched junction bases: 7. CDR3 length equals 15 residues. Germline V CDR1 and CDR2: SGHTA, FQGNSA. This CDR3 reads CASSFKAGVEDTQYF. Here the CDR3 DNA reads TGTGCCAGCAGCTTTAAAGCGGGAGTGGAAGATACGCAGTATTTT.

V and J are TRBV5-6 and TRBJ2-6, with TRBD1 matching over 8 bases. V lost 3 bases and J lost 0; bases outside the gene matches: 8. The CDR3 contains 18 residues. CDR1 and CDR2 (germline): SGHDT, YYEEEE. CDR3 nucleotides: TGTGCCAGCAGCTCTCTGACAGGGGTCTACTCTGGGGCCAACGTCCTGACTTTC. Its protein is CASSSLTGVYSGANVLTF. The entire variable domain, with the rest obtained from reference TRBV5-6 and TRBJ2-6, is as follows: DAGVTQSPTHLIKTRGQQVTLRCSPKSGHDTVSWYQQALGQGPQFIFQYYEEEERQRGNFPDRFSGHQFPNYSSELNVNALLLGDSALYLCASSSLTGVYSGANVLTFGAGSRLTVL.

CDR3 amino acids: CASSPYTNTEAFF. DNA for the CDR3: TGTGCCAGCTCACCGTACACGAACACTGAAGCTTTCTTT. The V call is TRBV18, the J call TRBJ1-1, with D unresolved. V lost 3 bases and J lost 1, with 6 bases in between. The CDR3 totals 13 residues. Germline V gene data show CDR1 as KGHSH and CDR2 as LQKENI.

CDR3 loop: CASSQNTGNQPQHF. The CDR3 DNA sequence: TGTGCCAGCAGTCAAAATACAGGGAATCAGCCCCAGCATTTT. The chain employs TRBV2 and TRBJ1-5; tentative D call: TRBD1 (6 bases). The germline V gene has CDR1 SNHLY and CDR2 FYNNEI. The CDR3 sequence is 14 residues long. The V gene lost 5 bases and the J gene lost 4 bases, with 12 bases spanning the gap.

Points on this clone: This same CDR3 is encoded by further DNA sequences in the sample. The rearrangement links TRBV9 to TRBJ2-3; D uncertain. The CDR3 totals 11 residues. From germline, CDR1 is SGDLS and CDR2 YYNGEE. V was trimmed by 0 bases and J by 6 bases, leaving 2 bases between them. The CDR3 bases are TGTGCCAGCAGCGTAGCGGATACGCAGTATTTT. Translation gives CASSVADTQYF.

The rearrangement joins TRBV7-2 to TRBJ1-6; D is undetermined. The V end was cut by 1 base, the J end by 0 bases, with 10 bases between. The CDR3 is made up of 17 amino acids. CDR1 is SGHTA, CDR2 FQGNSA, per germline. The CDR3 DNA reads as TGTGCCAGCAGCTTAGTACCCACGAGCTCCTATAATTCACCCCTCCACTTT. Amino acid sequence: CASSLVPTSSYNSPLHF.